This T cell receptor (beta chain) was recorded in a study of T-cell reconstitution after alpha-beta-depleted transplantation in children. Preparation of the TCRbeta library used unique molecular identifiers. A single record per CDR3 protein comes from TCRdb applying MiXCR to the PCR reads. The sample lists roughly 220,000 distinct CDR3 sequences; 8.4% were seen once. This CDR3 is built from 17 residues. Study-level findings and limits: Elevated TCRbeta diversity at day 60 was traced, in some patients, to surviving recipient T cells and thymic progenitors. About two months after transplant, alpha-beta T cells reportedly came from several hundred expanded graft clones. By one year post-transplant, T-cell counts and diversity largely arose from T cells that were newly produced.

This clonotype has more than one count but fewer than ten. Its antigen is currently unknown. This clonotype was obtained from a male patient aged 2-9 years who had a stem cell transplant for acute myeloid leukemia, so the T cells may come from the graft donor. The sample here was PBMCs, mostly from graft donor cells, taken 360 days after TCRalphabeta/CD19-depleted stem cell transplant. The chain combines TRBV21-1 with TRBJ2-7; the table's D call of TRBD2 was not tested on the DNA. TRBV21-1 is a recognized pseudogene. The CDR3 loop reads CASSRYQGLAKNVCEYF. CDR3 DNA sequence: TGTGCCAGCAGCAGATACCAGGGACTAGCGAAAAACGTGTGTGAGTACTTC.